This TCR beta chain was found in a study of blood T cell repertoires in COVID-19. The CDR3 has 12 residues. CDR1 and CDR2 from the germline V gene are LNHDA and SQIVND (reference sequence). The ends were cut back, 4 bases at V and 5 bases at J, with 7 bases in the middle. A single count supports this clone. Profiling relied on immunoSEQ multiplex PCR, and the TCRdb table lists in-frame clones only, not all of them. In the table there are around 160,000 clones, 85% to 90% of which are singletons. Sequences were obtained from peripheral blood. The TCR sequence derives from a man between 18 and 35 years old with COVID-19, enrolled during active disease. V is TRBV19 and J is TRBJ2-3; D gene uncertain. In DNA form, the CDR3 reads TGTGCCAGTAGTAACCAGGTAGATACGCAGTATTTT. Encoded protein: CASSNQVDTQYF.